These T cell receptor beta chains were read from a single sample in a study of beta chain features in type 1 diabetes. Only in-frame clones appear in the TCRdb table, and some are missing; sequencing was by immunoSEQ multiplex PCR. This table has fewer than 650,000 clones, less than 20% appearing once. Sequences were obtained from naive CD4+ T cells from blood. The receptors here all came from a man between 18 and 35 years old in good health. CDR3s include the opening cysteine and the closing phenylalanine or tryptophan. Fields, in order: clone size, V gene, D gene, J gene, CDR3 DNA, CDR3 protein. D genes are given only for firm matches. Size is omitted from some rows. Given values are once, few, many or a class for expanded clones.

>.|TRBV4-2|.|TRBJ1-1
TGTGCCAGCAGTCGGGCAGGGGAGAGGAACACTGAAGCTTTCTTT
CASSRAGERNTEAFF
>few|TRBV7-9|TRBD2|TRBJ2-7
TGTGCCAGCAGCTTCGGAACTAGCGGGACCTACGAGCAGTACTTC
CASSFGTSGTYEQYF
>.|TRBV29-1|.|TRBJ2-4
TGCAGCGTTGAAGCCAGACTTCGGCCCTCGGCCAAAAACATTCAGTACTTC
CSVEARLRPSAKNIQYF
>.|TRBV7-2|.|TRBJ1-5
TGTGCCAGCAGCTTAGGGTCTTTGGCGTCTCAGCCCCAGCATTTT
CASSLGSLASQPQHF
>few|TRBV6-6|.|TRBJ2-3
TGTGCCAGCAGAACGACAGGTAGAACAGATACGCAGTATTTT
CASRTTGRTDTQYF
>.|TRBV5-1|TRBD1|TRBJ2-7
TGCGCCAGCAGTCGGGACAGGATAGGCCACGAGCAGTACTTC
CASSRDRIGHEQYF
>.|TRBV12-5|TRBD2|TRBJ2-2
TGTGCTAGTGGAAGCGTGAGCGGGAGCCACACCGGGGAGCTGTTTTTT
CASGSVSGSHTGELFF
>.|TRBV28|.|TRBJ2-3
TGTGCCAGCAGTTTCTCTACTACGGGGTTAATGACAGATACGCAGTATTTT
CASSFSTTGLMTDTQYF
>few|TRBV7-3|TRBD2|TRBJ2-3
TGTGCCAGCAGCCCCGTTAGCGGGAGGAGTGGAGATACGCAGTATTTT
CASSPVSGRSGDTQYF
>few|TRBV12-5|TRBD2|TRBJ2-3
TGTGCTAGTGGTTTGATAACCCGCGGGGGGATTTCACCCACAGATACGCAGTATTTT
CASGLITRGGISPTDTQYF
>.|TRBV14|.|TRBJ2-1
TGTGCCAGCAGCCAGGGGATTAGGGTATCAAGTGAGCAGTTCTTC
CASSQGIRVSSEQFF
>.|TRBV7-3|.|TRBJ1-1
TGTGCCAGCAGCTTAAGACAGGTTAACACTGAAGCTTTCTTT
CASSLRQVNTEAFF
>few|TRBV9|TRBD2|TRBJ2-1
TGTGCCAGCAGCGGACTAGCGGGAGGTTGGGGTGAGCAGTTCTTC
CASSGLAGGWGEQFF
>.|TRBV19|.|TRBJ1-5
TGTGCTTCGATTGGGGCTAGCAATCAGCCCCAGCATTTT
CASIGASNQPQHF
>.|TRBV5-4|.|TRBJ2-5
TGTGCCAGCACCCCCCAAAATGTACAGGGTACACAAGAGACCCAGTACTTC
CASTPQNVQGTQETQYF
>few|TRBV10-3|TRBD1|TRBJ2-7
TGTGCCATCAGTGACCTGGGGACAGGGGCCCACACCTACGAGCAGTACTTC
CAISDLGTGAHTYEQYF
>.|TRBV9|TRBD1|TRBJ2-7
TGTGCCAGCAGCGTAACGCCTTTTTACTCGGGACAGGGCTCCCACGAGCAGTACTTC
CASSVTPFYSGQGSHEQYF
>few|TRBV25-1|.|TRBJ1-1
TGTGCCAGCGCAAGGGACACTGAAGCTTTCTTT
CASARDTEAFF
>few|TRBV7-6|.|TRBJ1-2
TGTGCCAGCAGCATCGGACAGCGAGTAAACTATGGCTACACCTTC
CASSIGQRVNYGYTF
>few|TRBV29-1|.|TRBJ1-5
TGCAGCGTCTTCGGCTCGCCAGGGCAGCCCCAGCATTTT
CSVFGSPGQPQHF
>.|TRBV30|TRBD1|TRBJ1-2
TGTGCCTGGAGCGGACAGGTTGACTATGGCTACACCTTC
CAWSGQVDYGYTF
>few|TRBV6-5|TRBD1|TRBJ1-1
TGTGCCAGCACCAAACCGGACAGGGGGCGGACTGAAGCTTTCTTT
CASTKPDRGRTEAFF
>few|TRBV27|.|TRBJ2-3
TGTGCCAGCAACCCCCGCGGGTCCCCCACAGATACGCAGTATTTT
CASNPRGSPTDTQYF
>few|TRBV5-8|.|TRBJ2-5
TGTGCCAGCAGCTTGAGGAGCAAAGAGACCCAGTACTTC
CASSLRSKETQYF
>.|TRBV9|TRBD2|TRBJ2-5
TGTGCCAGCAGCGTAGCGGCGGGGGACGGAGAGACCCAGTACTTC
CASSVAAGDGETQYF
>.|TRBV7-9|.|TRBJ1-1
TGTGCCAGCAGCCCACAAGGAGTAGGGCTACTGAACACTGAAGCTTTCTTT
CASSPQGVGLLNTEAFF
>.|TRBV30|.|TRBJ2-2
TGTGCCTGGAGACCTCCCCGGGGGACCTATCTGACCGGGGAGCTGTTTTTT
CAWRPPRGTYLTGELFF
>few|TRBV5-1|.|TRBJ1-4
TGCGCCAGCAGCAGTCTGACTAATGAAAAACTGTTTTTT
CASSSLTNEKLFF
>.|TRBV5-1|TRBD2|TRBJ2-5
TGCGCCAGCAGCTTGGCCGTCGGGAGGGTGGAGACCCAGTACTTC
CASSLAVGRVETQYF
>few|TRBV15|.|TRBJ1-3
TGTGCCACCAGCCACTACAGCGACTCTGGAAACACCATATATTTT
CATSHYSDSGNTIYF
>.|TRBV4-3|.|TRBJ1-4
TGCGCCAGCAGCCCCCTTGCCCCTAATGAAAAACTGTTTTTT
CASSPLAPNEKLFF
>few|TRBV7-2|TRBD1|TRBJ1-2
TGTGCCAGCAGCTGGGTATGGGACAGCTCTTATGGCTACACCTTC
CASSWVWDSSYGYTF
>.|TRBV9|TRBD2|TRBJ2-1
TGTGCCAGCAGCCGGACTAGCGGAACCTACAATGAGCAGTTCTTC
CASSRTSGTYNEQFF
>few|TRBV18|.|TRBJ1-1
TGTGCCAGCTCACCCGTCTTTGACGGGAACACTGAAGCTTTCTTT
CASSPVFDGNTEAFF
>.|TRBV5-4|.|TRBJ2-3
TGTGCCAGCAGCTTGGACCTCCCCACAGATACGCAGTATTTT
CASSLDLPTDTQYF
>.|TRBV19|TRBD2|TRBJ2-1
TGTGCCAGTAGGCGCAGCGGGGCCCCCAATGAGCAGTTCTTC
CASRRSGAPNEQFF
>few|TRBV6-5|.|TRBJ2-7
TGTGCCAGCAGTACTCACAGAGGGCCCTACGAGCAGTACTTC
CASSTHRGPYEQYF
>.|TRBV27|.|TRBJ2-1
TGTGCCAGCATTGGCGGAGGGCCGGGGGTGTACAATGAGCAGTTCTTC
CASIGGGPGVYNEQFF
>few|TRBV13|TRBD1|TRBJ1-1
TGTGCCAGCAGAAGGGGGCTGAACACTGAAGCTTTCTTT
CASRRGLNTEAFF
>few|TRBV7-2|.|TRBJ2-7
TGTGCCAGCAGTAGAGGACAGTCCTCCTACGAGCAGTACTTC
CASSRGQSSYEQYF
>.|TRBV2|.|TRBJ1-4
TGTGCCAGCAGTGAAAGGGGTGAAAAACTGTTTTTT
CASSERGEKLFF
>few|TRBV10-3|TRBD2|TRBJ2-1
TGTGCCATCGGACTAGCGGGGGGGTACAATGAGCAGTTCTTC
CAIGLAGGYNEQFF
>many|TRBV11-1|.|TRBJ2-1
TGTGCCAGCAGCTTGCGCTCGGCCTCCTACAATGAGCAGTTCTTC
CASSLRSASYNEQFF
>few|TRBV21-1|.|TRBJ2-1
TGTGCCAGCAGCAAAGCAACAGTCAATGAGCAGTTCTTC
CASSKATVNEQFF
>few|TRBV6-4|.|TRBJ2-1
TGTGCCAGTCGACAGGAGATGAGACCCAATGAGCAGTTCTTC
CASRQEMRPNEQFF
>.|TRBV14|TRBD2|TRBJ2-5
TGTGCCAGCAGCCAAGGGCCCGGGAGGGCGCTGTACTTC
CASSQGPGRALYF
>few|TRBV10-3|TRBD1|TRBJ1-1
TGTGCCATCAGTGAGAAGCGACGGCAGGGGGACACTGAAGCTTTCTTT
CAISEKRRQGDTEAFF
>.|TRBV30|.|TRBJ1-5
TGTGCCTGGAGTGTACAGGGAAGGCAGCCCCAGCATTTT
CAWSVQGRQPQHF
>.|TRBV19|TRBD1|TRBJ1-5
TGTGCCAGTAGTACGGACAGGGCCAATCAGCCCCAGCATTTT
CASSTDRANQPQHF
>.|TRBV28|.|TRBJ2-4
TGTGCCAGCAGTTTATCGGCGGGACAAGGGGGATTTCGGTACTTC
CASSLSAGQGGFRYF
>.|TRBV28|TRBD1|TRBJ2-7
TGTGCCATCAGGCTCCGGTGGACAGGGGCCTACGAGCAGTACTTC
CAIRLRWTGAYEQYF
>few|TRBV7-2|.|TRBJ2-7
TGTGCCAGCAGCTTAGCGTCCGGGGCAGCCTACGAGCAGTACTTC
CASSLASGAAYEQYF
>.|TRBV6-5|.|TRBJ1-2
TGTGCCAGCACCAAACAGGGAATATCGGGCTACACCTTC
CASTKQGISGYTF
>.|TRBV7-2|.|TRBJ2-5
TGTGCCAGCAGCGCGGGACAGAACCAAGAGACCCAGTACTTC
CASSAGQNQETQYF
>few|TRBV7-3|.|TRBJ2-5
TGTGCCAGCAGCTTAAGGGCCCAAGAGACCCAGTACTTC
CASSLRAQETQYF
>few|TRBV20-1|TRBD2|TRBJ2-7
TGCAGTGTCCGCGGGGGGAGCGAGCAGTACTTC
CSVRGGSEQYF
>.|TRBV7-7|TRBD2|TRBJ2-1
TGTGCCAGCAGCTCCGGACTAGCGGGAGTGAGTGAGCAGTTCTTC
CASSSGLAGVSEQFF
>.|TRBV6-5|TRBD1|TRBJ1-2
TGTGCCAGCAGTTACTACCCGGGACCCAGGGGGCATGGCTACACCTTC
CASSYYPGPRGHGYTF